The 20 T cell receptor beta chains given below trace back to one sample, sequenced in a study of T cell clonality in common variable immunodeficiency. Sequencing used immunoSEQ multiplex PCR; TCRdb keeps in-frame clones, though not all of them. The sample includes tens of thousands of clones, none of them occurring once. Sequencing was performed on peripheral blood mononuclear cells. These receptors were collected from a person aged 18 to 75 in good health.

This clone was observed many times. The CDR3 extends 3 residues past the end of the read, so its final part is completed from the germline J gene. The V and J genes are TRBV11-2 and TRBJ2-7; D perhaps matches TRBD1 (5 bases). CDR1 is SGHAT, CDR2 FQNNGV, per germline. This CDR3 has 13 amino acids. The V gene lost 1 base and the J gene lost 2 bases, with 6 bases spanning the gap. CDR3 protein: CASSLGQTYEQYF. CDR3 DNA (partial): TGTGCCAGCAGCTTAGGACAGACCTACGAG.

This clone was seen at least ten times. The read gets to within 3 residues of the CDR3 end, and the germline J gene fills in the rest. The chain couples TRBV11-2 to TRBJ2-5, with TRBD1 matching 8 bases. The germline V gene encodes CDR1 SGHAT and CDR2 FQNNGV. CDR3 length: 15 residues. With V trimmed by 6 bases and J by 4 bases, 10 bases remained unmatched. The CDR3 loop is CASSESGQGGETQYF. The sequenced part of the CDR3 DNA is TGTGCCAGCAGTGAATCAGGACAGGGAGGAGAGACC.

The table lists this clone with many counts. The sequenced CDR3 bases are TGTGCCAGCAGCCCACAGGGCGTAGAAAACACC. Its translation is CASSPQGVENT. The CDR3 in its entirety is CASSPQGVENTIYF. V and J are TRBV5-5 and TRBJ1-3, with a possible D match to TRBD1 (6 bases). Read coverage stops 3 residues before the CDR3 terminus; the germline J gene supplies the remainder. Trimming took 4 bases from V and 6 from J, leaving 14 bases between them. The CDR3 sequence is 14 residues long. In germline, CDR1 is SGHKS, CDR2 YYEKEE (reference sequence).

In its sample, this clone was seen a few times. The CDR3 end falls 3 residues outside the read, so it is completed with the germline J gene. The chain links TRBV5-1 to TRBJ2-7; 14 bases map to TRBD2. V was pared by 0 bases and J by 6 bases, with 11 bases of the junction left unmatched. Germline V CDR1 and CDR2: SGHRS, YFSETQ. The CDR3 has 18 amino acids. Incomplete CDR3 DNA: TGCGCCAGCAGCTTGGTTGGGACTAGCGGGAGTAAAGCGGGCGAG. It yields the protein CASSLVGTSGSKAGE. The full CDR3 protein is CASSLVGTSGSKAGEQYF. Complete variable domain (other parts from reference TRBV5-1 and TRBJ2-7): KAGVTQTPRYLIKTRGQQVTLSCSPISGHRSVSWYQQTPGQGLQFLFEYFSETQRNKGNFPGRFSGRQFSNSRSEMNVSTLELGDSALYLCASSLVGTSGSKAGEQYFGPGTRLTVT.

This clone was detected ten times or more. Sequencing ends 3 residues short of the CDR3 end; the germline J gene provides the rest. Other DNA sequences in the sample encode the same CDR3. The genes are TRBV5-1 and TRBJ2-7; 7 positions match TRBD1. The CDR3 sequence is 13 residues long. Germline CDR1 is SGHRS and CDR2 is YFSETQ. J was trimmed by 4 bases and V by 0 bases; bases with no gene match: 1. The CDR3 reads CASSLEGAYEQYF. Incomplete CDR3 DNA: TGCGCCAGCAGCTTGGAGGGGGCTTACGAG.

This clone occurred many times. With the read ending 3 residues before the CDR3 end, the germline J gene is used to fill in that end. The V and J genes are TRBV19 and TRBJ1-5, with 7 bases lining up with TRBD1. With V trimmed by 5 bases and J by 3 bases, 4 bases remained unmatched. The CDR3 is 14 amino acids. In germline, CDR1 is LNHDA, CDR2 SQIVND (reference sequence). The CDR3 region is CASSFGQVNQPQHF. The sequenced part of the CDR3 DNA is TGTGCCAGTAGTTTTGGACAGGTCAATCAGCCC.

This clone was observed at least ten times. The CDR3 extends 3 residues past the end of the read, so its final part is completed from the germline J gene. The J gene is TRBJ2-1, the V gene TRBV10-3; 9 bases fit TRBD2. The CDR3 has 17 amino acids. Germline V gene sequence: CDR1 ENHRY, CDR2 SYGVKD. The junction had 5 bases not matched to a gene; V was cut back by 0 bases and J by 2 bases. The CDR3 DNA, read in part, is TGTGCCATCAGTGAGTCGTCACTAGCGGGCGCCTACAATGAG. This sequence encodes CAISESSLAGAYNE. The complete CDR3 reads CAISESSLAGAYNEQFF.

This clone was seen repeatedly, ten times or more. The missing CDR3 end, 3 residues past where the read stops, is filled in from the germline J gene. The rearrangement uses TRBV20-1 and TRBJ2-5; 12 bases agree with TRBD2. In germline, CDR1 is DFQATT, CDR2 SNEGSKA (reference sequence). After removal of 3 bases from V and 2 bases from J, the junction contained 4 bases not matched to a gene. The length of the CDR3 is 15 residues. The CDR3 is CSARLTSGSQETQYF. The CDR3 DNA, read in part, is TGCAGTGCTAGGTTGACTAGCGGGAGTCAAGAGACC.

The sample holds many counts of this clone. The read falls 3 residues short of the CDR3 end, and the missing part is taken from the germline J gene. The chain joins TRBV7-2 to TRBJ1-2; 10 bases match TRBD1. The CDR3 length is 13 residues. The germline V gene encodes CDR1 SGHTA and CDR2 FQGNSA. The CDR3 sequence: CASSLGTGVGYTF. The sequenced CDR3 bases are TGTGCCAGCAGCTTGGGGACAGGGGTAGGC.

At least ten counts were recorded for this clone. The read ends 3 residues before the CDR3 terminus; that terminus is restored from the germline J gene. The rearrangement links TRBV9 to TRBJ2-1; 12 positions agree with TRBD2. V shed 1 base, J shed 7 bases, and the junction held 6 bases outside the gene matches. The CDR3 spans 16 residues. Germline CDR1 SGDLS, CDR2 YYNGEE. The DNA read from the CDR3 is TGTGCCAGCAGCGTAATCTCTAGCGGGAGGGGTAATGAG. This sequence encodes CASSVISSGRGNE. The whole CDR3 is CASSVISSGRGNEQFF.

This clone was found many times. The sequence runs out 3 residues before the end of the CDR3; the remainder is reconstructed from the germline J gene. The V call is TRBV5-4, the J call TRBJ2-1; D is undetermined. CDR3 length: 13 amino acids. Germline CDR1 SGHNT, CDR2 YYREEE (reference sequence). Trimming pared 7 bases from V and 1 base from J, leaving 9 bases between. This CDR3 reads CASRDGSYNEQFF. The CDR3 bases that were read are TGTGCCAGCCGTGACGGGTCCTACAATGAG.

This clone was recorded many times. The CDR3 end falls 3 residues outside the read, so it is completed with the germline J gene. The chain carries TRBV5-1 and TRBJ1-1; possibly TRBD1 for D (5 bases). The CDR3 is 14 amino acids. CDR1 and CDR2 (germline): SGHRS, YFSETQ. V dropped 4 bases and J dropped 0 bases, with 10 bases sitting between them. CDR3 protein: CASSHQGVNTEAFF. CDR3 DNA (partial): TGCGCCAGCAGCCACCAGGGAGTGAACACTGAA.

There are many counts of this clone. The part of the CDR3 DNA that was read is TGCGCCAGCAGCTTGGTTAGCGGGGCCTACAATGAG. Amino acids: CASSLVSGAYNE. The whole CDR3 protein reads CASSLVSGAYNEQFF. V is TRBV5-1 and J is TRBJ2-1; 8 bases line up with TRBD2. The read comes to an end 3 residues before the CDR3 does, leaving the germline J gene to fill in the end. Germline loops: CDR1 SGHRS, CDR2 YFSETQ. The CDR3 runs to 15 residues. V shed 0 bases and J 2 bases; nucleotides not matched to a gene: 1.

This clone appeared many times. The sequenced fragment ends 3 residues before the CDR3 boundary, so the rest is inferred from the germline J gene. The chain joins TRBV19 to TRBJ1-1, with D possibly being TRBD1 (5 bases). V lost 7 bases and J lost 1, with 10 bases in between. Germline-derived CDR1 and CDR2 are LNHDA and SQIVND (reference sequence). This CDR3 is built from 13 residues. CDR3 DNA (partial): TGTGCCAGTAATCGGGGGAGGAACACTGAA. Its translation: CASNRGRNTE. The whole CDR3 reads CASNRGRNTEAFF.

This clone was seen repeatedly, ten times or more. The read ends 3 residues before the CDR3 terminus; that terminus is restored from the germline J gene. The chain is built from TRBV19 and TRBJ1-4, with unresolved D. With 3 bases removed from V and 5 bases from J, the gap between germline ends came to 7 bases. Looked up from germline, CDR1 is LNHDA and CDR2 is SQIVND (reference sequence). This CDR3 region has 13 residues. CDR3 protein: CASSILRNEKLFF. CDR3 DNA (partial): TGTGCCAGTAGTATCTTGCGGAATGAAAAA.

The sample holds many counts of this clone. Read coverage stops 3 residues before the CDR3 terminus; the germline J gene supplies the remainder. V gene TRBV19 combines with J gene TRBJ2-7, with D possibly being TRBD2 (6 bases). V lost 3 bases to trimming and J lost 4 bases, with 10 bases between them. Germline V gene sequence: CDR1 LNHDA, CDR2 SQIVND (reference sequence). This CDR3 comprises 13 residues. The CDR3 here is CASSIPGGYEQYF. The CDR3 DNA, read in part, is TGTGCCAGTAGTATCCCTGGAGGGTACGAG.

In this sample, this clone turned up many times. The read halts 3 residues ahead of the CDR3 end, with the missing end drawn from the germline J gene. The chain carries TRBV5-1 and TRBJ2-2; 14 bases line up with TRBD2. V shed 2 bases and J 3 bases; nucleotides not matched to a gene: 9. The CDR3 contains 19 residues. Germline V lookup: CDR1 SGHRS, CDR2 YFSETQ. The sequenced CDR3 bases are TGCGCCAGCAGCTTATACGGACTAGCGGGAGGTTTGGACACCGGGGAG. This translates into CASSLYGLAGGLDTGE. From start to end, the CDR3 is CASSLYGLAGGLDTGELFF.

This clone was counted many times. The read ends 3 residues shy of where the CDR3 ends; the end is completed using the germline J gene. This chain uses TRBV19 with TRBJ1-2; D is uncertain. This CDR3 is 14 amino acids long. The ends were cut back, 3 bases at V and 0 bases at J, with 8 bases in the middle. Germline V gene lookup returns CDR1 LNHDA and CDR2 SQIVND (reference sequence). The sequenced CDR3 bases are TGTGCCAGTAGTATTGCACAGACTAACTATGGC. Protein product: CASSIAQTNYG. The full CDR3 is CASSIAQTNYGYTF.

The table lists this clone with many counts. With the read ending 3 residues before the CDR3 end, the germline J gene is used to fill in that end. J is TRBJ2-1 and V is TRBV11-2, with 8 bases matching TRBD1. V shed 7 bases, J shed 8 bases, and the junction held 4 bases outside the gene matches. Germline values: CDR1 SGHAT, CDR2 FQNNGV. The CDR3 totals 12 residues. CDR3 DNA, as far as it was read: TGTGCCAGCACCGGACAGGGAGATGAG. This translates into CASTGQGDE. The whole CDR3 region reads CASTGQGDEQFF.

This clone was seen many times. Coverage ceases 3 residues before the CDR3 finishes, and the germline J gene fills in the end. V gene TRBV18 combines with J gene TRBJ1-1; D gene ambiguous. This CDR3 has 12 residues. Trimming removed 2 bases at V and 3 bases at J, with 4 bases between. Germline V lookup: CDR1 KGHSH, CDR2 LQKENI. The CDR3 spells CASSPVDTEAFF. The part of the CDR3 DNA that was read is TGTGCCAGCTCACCAGTCGACACTGAA.